A single sample gave rise to the 5 T cell receptor beta chains below, sequenced in a study of T cell responses to AZD1222 COVID-19 vaccine. TCRdb keeps only in-frame clones here, not all; method: immunoSEQ multiplex PCR. The sample shows 100,000 to 150,000 clones, roughly 84% of them seen only once. The sample was peripheral blood, taken 28 days after the second AZD1222 dose. The receptors derive from an adult who received the AZD1222 COVID-19 vaccine.

The chain combines TRBV4-3 with TRBJ1-6, with D unclear. The ends were cut back, 0 bases at V and 5 bases at J, with 8 bases in the middle. The CDR3 has 15 residues. Per the germline V gene, CDR1 is LGHNA and CDR2 is YSLEER. The CDR3 loop is CASSQDYGNNSPLHF. CDR3 in DNA: TGCGCCAGCAGCCAAGATTACGGAAATAATTCACCCCTCCACTTT.

The J gene is TRBJ2-2, the V gene TRBV28, with no clear D. Trimming took 5 bases from V and 1 from J, leaving 11 bases between them. Germline lookup yields CDR1 MDHEN and CDR2 SYDVKM. The CDR3 runs 15 residues. The CDR3, as DNA: TGTGCCAGCAGTCCATCCCACAAGAACACCGGGGAGCTGTTTTTT. As protein: CASSPSHKNTGELFF.

This clone has more than one count but fewer than ten. The genes are TRBV6-5 and TRBJ1-1; D is uncertain. The CDR3 covers 15 residues. Trimming pared 0 bases from V and 4 bases from J, leaving 12 bases between. Germline CDR1 is MNHEY and CDR2 is SVGAGI. CDR3 sequence: CASSYSGSSGTEAFF. The CDR3 bases are TGTGCCAGCAGTTACTCTGGGTCTTCGGGCACTGAAGCTTTCTTT.

The CDR3 here is CSVYFLEGYGYTF. The CDR3 nucleotides read TGCAGCGTTTACTTCCTCGAGGGCTATGGCTACACCTTC. The J gene is TRBJ1-2, the V gene TRBV29-1; D is unresolved. CDR1 is SQVTM, CDR2 ANQGSEA, per germline. The CDR3 length is 13 residues. The germline V and J ends were trimmed by 5 bases and 4 bases, with 14 bases remaining between them.

This chain connects TRBV7-9 to TRBJ1-2; possible D gene TRBD1, 6 bases. Trimming shortened V by 6 bases and J by 3 bases, and 20 bases separated the two germline ends. This CDR3 is 16 amino acids long. Germline lookup yields CDR1 SEHNR and CDR2 FQNEAQ (reference sequence). This CDR3 reads CASRPRGGSSDYGYTF. Written as DNA, the CDR3 is TGTGCCAGCAGACCGAGGGGGGGTAGCTCGGACTATGGCTACACCTTC.